Shown below are 20 T cell receptor beta chains from a single sample sequenced in a study of persistence of HIV-infected CD4 T cells. The stimulus was lysate of CMV-infected fibroblasts, approximately 9.6 ug/mL. Sorted nonresponding memory CD4+ T cells were CD40L-negative, CD69-negative, CD45RO-high. These TCRs' antigens remain unknown. The immunoSEQ assay was version 4, run in survey mode. Produced via immunoSEQ multiplex PCR; TCRdb's table is partial and in-frame only. The table lists under 60,000 clones, more than 70% of them singletons. This specimen was CD4+ T cells sorted from PBMCs after 18-hour stimulation, taken from a patient who received antiretroviral therapy. The receptor source for this set is an adult man with HIV who was CMV-seropositive.

On this clone itself: One end of the junction varies from germline; a read error may be responsible. J is TRBJ1-1 and V is TRBV19, with 7 bases identical to TRBD1. Germline V gene sequence: CDR1 LNHDA, CDR2 SQIVND (reference sequence). The CDR3 length is 13 residues. The DNA for the CDR3 is TGTGCCACCGCCCCGAACAGGGGTCATTCGAGCATGTTT. It encodes CATAPNRGHSSMF.

The chain uses TRBV7-2 and TRBJ1-2; D gene unclear. From germline, CDR1 is SGHTA and CDR2 FQGNSA. V was pared by 5 bases and J by 4 bases, with 17 bases between. The CDR3 has 15 residues. The CDR3 loop reads CASSPMPGLRYGYTF. The CDR3 DNA is TGTGCCAGCAGCCCCATGCCGGGGTTACGCTATGGCTACACCTTC.

The genes are TRBV19 and TRBJ1-5; 10 bases agree with TRBD1. Trimming cost V 5 bases and J 6 bases; bases outside gene matches: 7. The germline CDR1 and CDR2 sequences are LNHDA and SQIVND (reference sequence). This CDR3 has 15 residues. CDR3 residues: CASSASTGGSQPQHF. CDR3 DNA sequence: TGTGCCAGTAGTGCCTCGACAGGGGGCAGTCAGCCCCAGCATTTT.

This clone is classed as medium-sized. The chain combines TRBV3-1 (or the pseudogene TRBV3-2) with TRBJ2-1; no definite D call. V dropped 3 bases and J dropped 7 bases, with 4 bases sitting between them. Germline V gene lookup returns CDR1 LGHDT and CDR2 YNNKEL (reference sequence). The length of the CDR3 is 11 residues. Here the CDR3 DNA reads TGTGCCAGCAGCCATTCGAATGAGCAGTTCTTC. Translation gives CASSHSNEQFF.

The chain is built from TRBV3-1 (or the pseudogene TRBV3-2) and TRBJ1-5; D uncertain. This CDR3 spans 15 amino acids. V lost 1 base, J lost 4 bases, and 11 bases lay in between. Germline CDR1 LGHDT, CDR2 YNNKEL (reference sequence). The CDR3 DNA follows: TGTGCCAGCAGCCAAGGAACGGGTCCTAATCAGCCCCAGCATTTT. Translated: CASSQGTGPNQPQHF.

The chain carries TRBV11-3 and TRBJ2-1; D may be TRBD1 (5 bases). V gave up 5 bases and J gave up 8 bases, with 16 bases separating them. The CDR3 is 14 amino acids. Germline V CDR1 and CDR2: SGHNT, YENEEA. The CDR3 protein is CASSRSGFRDEQFF. For the CDR3, the DNA is TGTGCCAGCAGCCGATCAGGGTTTCGAGATGAGCAGTTCTTC.

This chain connects TRBV6-2 or TRBV6-3 to TRBJ2-5; D is ambiguous. The CDR3 is 11 residues long. Trimming shortened V by 3 bases and J by 6 bases, and 5 bases separated the two germline ends. Germline V gives CDR1 MNHEY, CDR2 SVGEGT. DNA for the CDR3: TGTGCCAGCAGTTATCTTCAGACCCAGTACTTC. Its protein product is CASSYLQTQYF.

V and J are TRBV11-3 and TRBJ2-1; 9 bases map to TRBD1. Germline CDR1 reads SGHNT; CDR2 reads YENEEA. J gave up 2 bases and V 0 bases, and 5 bases lay outside the gene matches. The length of the CDR3 is 17 residues. CDR3 DNA sequence: TGTGCCAGCAGCTTAGATTCACGACAGGGGGCCTACAATGAGCAGTTCTTC. Protein product: CASSLDSRQGAYNEQFF. The whole variable domain, filled in from reference TRBV11-3 and TRBJ2-1, reads EAGVVQSPRYKIIEKKQPVAFWCNPISGHNTLYWYLQNLGQGPELLIRYENEEAVDDSQLPKDRFSAERLKGVDSTLKIQPAELGDSAVYLCASSLDSRQGAYNEQFFGPGTRLTVL.

The chain recombines TRBV3-1 (or the pseudogene TRBV3-2) with TRBJ2-5; 7 bases align to TRBD1. The CDR3 spans 16 residues. CDR1 LGHDT and CDR2 YNNKEL come from the germline V gene (reference sequence). Trimming cost V 1 base and J 2 bases; bases outside gene matches: 7. The CDR3 loop is CASSQASTGSQETQYF. In DNA, the CDR3 is TGTGCCAGCAGCCAAGCCTCGACAGGGAGTCAAGAGACCCAGTACTTC.

CDR3 amino acids: CASSGRGTIKDTQYF. The DNA of the CDR3 is TGTGCCAGCAGTGGGAGAGGGACAATTAAGGATACGCAGTATTTT. The V and J genes are TRBV6-6 and TRBJ2-3, with D possibly matching TRBD1 (6 bases). This CDR3 region has 15 residues. Germline V gene data show CDR1 as MNHNY and CDR2 as SVGAGI (reference sequence). Trimming removed 5 bases from V and 6 bases from J, with 18 bases in between.

The genes are TRBV2 and TRBJ1-2; D is perhaps TRBD1 (6 bases). The CDR3 consists of 13 residues. The germline V and J ends were trimmed by 1 base and 7 bases, with 10 bases remaining between them. Germline lookup yields CDR1 SNHLY and CDR2 FYNNEI. This CDR3 reads CASSEDRVSGYTF. The CDR3 DNA reads as TGTGCCAGCAGTGAAGACAGGGTTAGTGGCTACACCTTC.

This sequence joins TRBV30 and TRBJ1-1; D is perhaps TRBD1 (5 bases). The CDR3 has 12 amino acids. The germline gives CDR1 GTSNPN, CDR2 SVGIG (reference sequence). The V gene lost 2 bases and the J gene lost 11 bases, with 15 bases spanning the gap. This chain's CDR3 is CAWSFPGGVAFF. DNA of the CDR3: TGTGCCTGGAGTTTCCCCGGAGGGGTCGCTTTCTTT.

The rearrangement uses TRBV28 and TRBJ2-1, with D unresolved. Germline CDR1 MDHEN, CDR2 SYDVKM. V was shortened by 6 bases and J by 4 bases, with 19 bases between the two germline ends. The CDR3 is 16 amino acids. CDR3 residues: CASSKYRTALYNEQFF. In DNA, the CDR3 is TGTGCCAGCAGCAAGTATCGGACGGCCCTTTACAATGAGCAGTTCTTC.

The rearrangement joins TRBV7-8 to TRBJ1-5; no definite D call. CDR3 length: 16 residues. V lost 3 bases and J 4 bases, leaving 16 bases between the germline ends. Germline-derived CDR1 and CDR2 are SGHVS and FQNEAQ. CDR3: CASSLLRIPGNQPQHF. Written as DNA, the CDR3 is TGTGCCAGCAGCTTGCTTCGAATCCCCGGAAATCAGCCCCAGCATTTT.

Sample share makes this clone medium-sized (0.01 to 0.1%). The chain has TRBV24-1 and TRBJ2-3; a possible D gene is TRBD1 (6 bases). The V end lost 5 bases, the J end lost 1 base, and 9 bases lay between the germline ends. Germline V gene lookup returns CDR1 KGHDR and CDR2 SFDVKD. The CDR3 consists of 14 residues. Written as DNA, the CDR3 is TGTGCCACCAGTGCGGCAGGGGGCACAGATACGCAGTATTTT. As protein: CATSAAGGTDTQYF.

The V call is TRBV27, the J call TRBJ1-2, with TRBD1 identical over 9 bases. V lost 3 bases and J lost 7; bases outside the gene matches: 15. This CDR3 has 17 residues. Looked up from germline, CDR1 is MNHEY and CDR2 is SMNVEV (reference sequence). The CDR3 coding sequence is TGTGCCAGCAGTTTGTCGCGTACAGGGGGCTTAGGAGGTGGCTACACCTTC. This translates into CASSLSRTGGLGGGYTF.

The chain employs TRBV5-1 and TRBJ2-7; 9 nucleotides line up with TRBD1. The CDR3 runs 14 residues. Germline V gene data show CDR1 as SGHRS and CDR2 as YFSETQ. V shed 5 bases and J 1 base; nucleotides not matched to a gene: 4. DNA for the CDR3: TGCGCCAGCAGAGAGACAGGGGGTTCCTACGAGCAGTACTTC. Encoded protein: CASRETGGSYEQYF.

Only a few counts were recorded for this clone. Other DNA sequences in the sample encode the same CDR3. This sequence joins TRBV5-1 and TRBJ1-1; D is uncertain. Germline loops: CDR1 SGHRS, CDR2 YFSETQ. The CDR3 extends over 13 amino acids. V was cut by 0 bases and J by 1 base, with 4 bases left in between. The CDR3 region has the DNA TGCGCCAGCAGCTTGGAATCGAACACTGAAGCTTTCTTT. The encoded protein is CASSLESNTEAFF.

The genes are TRBV5-4 and TRBJ2-3; 9 nucleotides match TRBD2. Germline values: CDR1 SGHNT, CDR2 YYREEE (reference sequence). The V segment lost 0 bases and the J segment 6 bases; nucleotides outside the gene matches: 2. The CDR3 is 14 amino acids. The CDR3 loop is CASSLGSGGDTQYF. DNA of the CDR3: TGTGCCAGCAGCTTGGGGAGCGGGGGGGATACGCAGTATTTT. The full variable domain, its missing parts supplied by reference TRBV5-4 and TRBJ2-3, is ETGVTQSPTHLIKTRGQQVTLRCSSQSGHNTVSWYQQALGQGPQFIFQYYREEENGRGNFPPRFSGLQFPNYSSELNVNALELDDSALYLCASSLGSGGDTQYFGPGTRLTVL.

The chain recombines TRBV27 with TRBJ1-2; TRBD1 might be the D (5 bases). V lost 6 bases, J lost 7 bases, and 18 bases lay in between. The CDR3 is made up of 14 amino acids. In germline, CDR1 is MNHEY, CDR2 SMNVEV (reference sequence). The CDR3 spells CASRRTDTIVGYTF. The DNA for the CDR3 is TGTGCCAGCAGACGGACGGACACCATCGTTGGCTACACCTTC.